The clone carrying this TCR beta chain has a count of ten or more. Its antigen is undetermined. This CDR3 spans 13 amino acids. In germline, CDR1 is DFQATT, CDR2 SNEGSKA (reference sequence). Trimming shortened V by 5 bases and J by 0 bases, and 9 bases separated the two germline ends. These data come from a study of identical twins. Template switching introduced a universal primer site, and the cDNA bore unique molecular identifiers. TCRdb used MiXCR to reprocess the 5' RACE reads, holding one entry per CDR3 protein. The sample lists hundreds of thousands of distinct CDR3 sequences, 8.6% occurring once. Among all donors, each was a healthy Caucasian. Study results and limitations: Cord blood beta clonotypes that were abundant carried fewer insertions, and memory repertoires showed no such trend.

These data were also filed under a second study, of yellow fever vaccine responses in identical twins. From that paper: Twins showed a vaccine T cell response that reportedly seemed partly convergent, partly personalized.

The chain links TRBV20-1 to TRBJ2-3, with D possibly matching TRBD1 (5 bases). The TCR sequence derives from a woman aged 18-35 years in good health. The source material was PBMCs. CDR3 in amino acids: CSAQDKSTDTQYF. DNA for the CDR3: TGCAGTGCTCAGGACAAGAGCACAGATACGCAGTATTTT.